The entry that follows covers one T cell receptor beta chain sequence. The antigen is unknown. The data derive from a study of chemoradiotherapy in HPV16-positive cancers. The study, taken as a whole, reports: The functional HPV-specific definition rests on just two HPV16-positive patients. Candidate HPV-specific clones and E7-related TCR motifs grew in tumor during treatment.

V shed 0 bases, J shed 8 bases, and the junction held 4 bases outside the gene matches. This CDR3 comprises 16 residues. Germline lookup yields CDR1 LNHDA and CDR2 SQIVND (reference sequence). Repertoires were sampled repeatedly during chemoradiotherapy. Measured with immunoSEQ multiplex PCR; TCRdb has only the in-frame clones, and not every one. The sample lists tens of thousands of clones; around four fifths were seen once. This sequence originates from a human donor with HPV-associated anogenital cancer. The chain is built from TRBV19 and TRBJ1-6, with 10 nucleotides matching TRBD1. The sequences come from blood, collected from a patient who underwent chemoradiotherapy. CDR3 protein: CASSIDQGTGDSPLHF. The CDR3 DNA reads TGTGCCAGTAGTATAGATCAGGGGACAGGGGATTCACCCCTCCACTTT.